This TCR beta chain was recovered during a study of blood T cell repertoires in COVID-19 (dated by TCRdb to the early 2020s). Study-wide context: Samples from collaborators originated in the United States, Italy and Spain and spanned both the acute and convalescent phases of COVID-19. The repertoires were released in a freely available public database meant as a resource for research on the immune response to SARS-CoV-2. The dataset comprised deeply sampled blood TCRbeta repertoires from subjects exposed to, actively infected with, or recovered from COVID-19. The samples were drawn from the first 160 participants of the ongoing ImmuneRACE study and from 1,254 subjects provided by 6 global collaborators. The material from the prospective study consisted of cDNA or gDNA derived from T cells, B-cell-depleted T cells, or PBMCs. Sample metadata almost always included a de-identified subject ID, COVID-19 status, age in years and sex. Where available, HLA class I and class II types were obtained from metadata supplied by the sample provider rather than from assay-based typing.

Participants in the prospective study were enrolled through a virtual design, were aged 18 to 89 years, and lived in approximately 25 United States geographic areas. To assign participants to cohorts, the prospective study relied on clinical history that participants themselves reported in a screening survey and a study questionnaire. ImmuneRACE Cohort 3 recovered participants were defined by two consecutive negative NP/OP PCR tests, healthcare professional clearance, or symptom resolution. Each participant in the prospective study had whole blood, serum and a nasopharyngeal or oropharyngeal swab collected by mobile phlebotomists. Participants in the prospective study had the option to provide additional blood draws and questionnaires over a roughly 2-month period. Before DNA extraction, prospective study blood samples were shipped either frozen or at room temperature. TCRbeta CDR3 regions were amplified from genomic DNA by means of the immunoSEQ Assay, a bias-controlled multiplex PCR. Processing in the source paper ran as follows. Within the assay, amplification of reference gene primers was used to estimate how many nucleated cells each sample contained. Sequence reads were collapsed and filtered to measure the absolute abundance of every unique TCRbeta CDR3 rearrangement. For each sample, productive Simpson clonality was calculated as the square root of Simpson's diversity index over productive rearrangements. Sourced from immuneACCESS, this table was stored by TCRdb with only in-frame sequences that have V and J called. A share of the clones is absent; for the studies checked, an unresolved V gene accounts for under half, and the remainder has no known explanation. V and J calls and clone size are those listed in that table; D and trimming were worked out from the DNA. The sample table shows more than 450,000 clones, and about 85% are seen once. 0.7% of the sample is in the top ten clones.

The germline V gene specifies SGHTA as CDR1 and FQGNSA as CDR2. At the junction V is shortened by 5 bases and J by 6 bases, with 20 bases in between. The CDR3 has 16 amino acids, counting the end cysteine and phenylalanine. The retained sequence is limited to the CDR3, 48 bases, with the frame set at the first base. What the authors observed across the whole study: How much clinical and demographic metadata was included differed by source and by participant, and the metadata was provided uncurated.

To note about this clone: Its target antigen remains unknown. No clone much larger than this one lies a single base away; base qualities are absent.

Sample: PBMCs or T cells enriched from blood (not recorded which). The rearranged segments are TRBV7-2 and TRBJ1-5, with the D gene call left open. The clonotype was recovered from a woman aged 18-29 years who had recovered from COVID-19. At the DNA level, the sequence is TGTGCCAGCAGCCCCCGTAAGGGTGAGGGAGGTCAGCCCCAGCATTTT. Its protein reads: CASSPRKGEGGQPQHF.